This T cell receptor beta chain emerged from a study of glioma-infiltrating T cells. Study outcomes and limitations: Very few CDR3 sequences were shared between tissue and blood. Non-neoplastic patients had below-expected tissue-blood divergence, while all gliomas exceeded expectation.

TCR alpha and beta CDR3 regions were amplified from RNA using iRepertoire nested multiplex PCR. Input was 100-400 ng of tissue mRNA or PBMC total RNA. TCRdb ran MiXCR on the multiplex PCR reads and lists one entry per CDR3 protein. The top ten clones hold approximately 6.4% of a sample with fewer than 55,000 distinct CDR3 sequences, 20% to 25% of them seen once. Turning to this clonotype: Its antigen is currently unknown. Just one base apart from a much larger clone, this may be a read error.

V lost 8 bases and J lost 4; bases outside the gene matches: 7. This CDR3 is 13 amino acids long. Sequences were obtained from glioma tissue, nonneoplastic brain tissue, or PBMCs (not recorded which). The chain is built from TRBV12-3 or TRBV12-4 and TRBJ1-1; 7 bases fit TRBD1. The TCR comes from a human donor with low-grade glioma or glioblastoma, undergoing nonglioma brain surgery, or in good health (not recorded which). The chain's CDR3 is CASGKTGSTEAFF. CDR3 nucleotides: TGTGCCAGCGGTAAGACAGGGAGCACTGAAGCTTTCTTT.